This TCR beta chain stems from a study of cytomegalovirus exposure and HLA in healthy donors. General study points: Researchers catalogued 150 or so TCR beta chains as cytomegalovirus-associated.

With 60 Vbeta and 13 Jbeta primers, the PCR was carried out. Clones were sequenced by immunoSEQ multiplex PCR, and TCRdb holds only the in-frame ones, with some missing. Among roughly 150,000 clones, 80% were seen once, and the ten largest hold 13% to 15%. In regard to this clone: Antigen: not known.

The germline gives CDR1 KGHSH, CDR2 LQKENI. V lost 6 bases and J 2 bases, leaving 13 bases between the germline ends. The CDR3 contains 14 residues. The V gene is TRBV18, the J gene TRBJ1-1; D is possibly TRBD1 (5 bases). This clonotype was sampled from a woman between 35 and 50 years old in good health and CMV-seronegative. The specimen sequenced was PBMCs. The CDR3 region has the DNA TGTGCCAGCTCCAGCAGGGTGGCAAACACTGAAGCTTTCTTT. Translated: CASSSRVANTEAFF.